The clone carrying this T cell receptor (beta chain) was detected once. Its antigen is undetermined. This same CDR3 is encoded by further DNA sequences in the sample. This entry belongs to a study of shared clonotypes between healthy human individuals. General study results and limits: In this cohort, only blood was sampled, and tissue repertoires likely differ. The expectation was that sequencing depth would affect clonotype sharing among donors.

In the original processing: Junction-only sequences produced by ImmunoSEQ had no quality scores, so filtering differed. Profiling relied on immunoSEQ multiplex PCR, and the TCRdb table lists in-frame clones only, not all of them. The DNA was the basis for D and trimming; V, J and clone size are from that table. Of about 1.9 million clones listed, 93% were seen once; the top ten hold around 1.7%. CD45RO negativity and positive selection for CCR7 defined naive CD8 cells, a population that excluded terminally differentiated effector memory CD45RA+ cells. Trimming left V 3 bases short and J 1 base short, with 4 bases between. CDR1 and CDR2 (germline): MDHEN, SYDVKM. The CDR3 has 13 residues.

The TCR was taken from a man between 18 and 35 years old in good health. Some clones in this sample may be carry-over from other donors' samples. The sample taken for sequencing was naive CD8+ T cells from PBMCs. The chain carries TRBV28 and TRBJ2-1, with no clear D. Written as DNA, the CDR3 is TGTGCCAGCAGTTTGCAGTCCTACAATGAGCAGTTCTTC. Its translation is CASSLQSYNEQFF.